A single sample gave rise to the 5 T cell receptor beta chains below, sequenced in a study of blood T cells in healthy people across ages. The authors ran a second PCR of roughly 6 to 12 cycles using a sample-barcoded 5' primer and a J-beta primer mix. MiXCR, run by TCRdb on the 5' RACE reads, gives a single entry per CDR3 protein. This sample has approximately 800,000 distinct CDR3 sequences; about 62% occur once, and the top ten carry approximately 23%. Source material: blood. The receptors were sampled from a man aged 25-40 years in good health.

The chain uses TRBV10-3 and TRBJ1-5; D uncertain. Trimming removed 3 bases from V and 5 bases from J, with 5 bases in between. The CDR3 has 12 amino acids. Germline V gene sequence: CDR1 ENHRY, CDR2 SYGVKD. DNA of the CDR3: TGTGCCATCAGTGAATGGGATCAGCCCCAGCATTTT. Amino acid sequence: CAISEWDQPQHF.

This chain joins TRBV20-1 and TRBJ2-3; 9 positions match TRBD2. J was trimmed by 0 bases and V by 0 bases; bases with no gene match: 4. The germline CDR1 and CDR2 sequences are DFQATT and SNEGSKA (reference sequence). This CDR3 has 16 residues. CDR3 region: CSARDYTSGSTDTQYF. CDR3 sequence (DNA): TGCAGTGCTAGAGATTACACTAGCGGGAGCACAGATACGCAGTATTTT.

V is TRBV6-1 and J is TRBJ1-2; a weak D match, TRBD1 (6 bases). The CDR3 is made up of 14 amino acids. From germline, CDR1 is MNHNS and CDR2 SASEGT. The V end was cut by 1 base, the J end by 4 bases, with 10 bases between. The CDR3 region is CASSEVGRGYGYTF. CDR3 sequence (DNA): TGTGCCAGCAGTGAAGTCGGCAGGGGCTATGGCTACACCTTC.

The chain is built from TRBV28 and TRBJ1-2; 7 bases are a match to TRBD1. This CDR3 is built from 14 residues. Germline CDR1 and CDR2: MDHEN and SYDVKM. J was trimmed by 8 bases and V by 4 bases; bases with no gene match: 10. The CDR3 DNA sequence: TGTGCCAGCAGTTACAGGACAGGAGCAGGCGGCTACACCTTC. The encoded protein is CASSYRTGAGGYTF.

The chain recombines TRBV30 with TRBJ2-3; 10 bases fit TRBD2. CDR1 is GTSNPN and CDR2 is SVGIG in the germline V gene (reference sequence). The CDR3 sequence is 16 residues long. V was pared by 1 base and J by 0 bases, with 4 bases of the junction left unmatched. The CDR3 nucleotides read TGTGCCTGGAGTGCATTTAGCGGGGGGAGCACAGATACGCAGTATTTT. Translating it yields CAWSAFSGGSTDTQYF.